This T cell receptor (beta chain) comes out of a study of blood T cell repertoires in COVID-19. The V and J ends lost 6 bases and 2 bases respectively, with 10 bases between them. The germline V gene encodes CDR1 MDHEN and CDR2 SYDVKM. This CDR3 has 13 amino acids. This clone was found a few times. At the DNA level, this CDR3 is encoded by other sequences in the same sample as well. Original analysis: Estimates of nucleated cell counts were drawn from the amplification of reference gene primers. TCRdb keeps only in-frame clones here, not all; method: immunoSEQ multiplex PCR. V, J and clone size were drawn from that table, and D and trimming were deduced from the DNA. The data contain about 210,000 clones, 80% of them singletons.

Sequenced: peripheral blood. This sequence originates from a human donor in a cohort sampled during active COVID-19. J is TRBJ1-2 and V is TRBV28; possibly TRBD1 for D (6 bases). CDR3 amino acids: CASSSQGNYGYTF. The CDR3 nucleotides are TGTGCCAGCAGCTCCCAGGGGAACTATGGCTACACCTTC.